This entry lists 15 T cell receptor beta chains sequenced from one sample in a study of blood T cell repertoires in COVID-19. Clones were read by immunoSEQ multiplex PCR, and TCRdb kept only the in-frame ones, dropping some. Of under 200,000 clones listed, about 87% were seen once; the top ten hold about a tenth. Input material: peripheral blood. These receptors all come from a woman aged 70-85 years with COVID-19, enrolled during active disease.

V usage is TRBV28 and J usage is TRBJ1-2, with D possibly matching TRBD1 (5 bases). The V end was cut by 5 bases, the J end by 3 bases, with 16 bases between. This CDR3 has 15 residues. Germline V CDR1 and CDR2: MDHEN, SYDVKM. The CDR3 DNA follows: TGTGCCAGCAGTGGGGCGGGGCCTCGCTACTATGGCTACACCTTC. Translation gives CASSGAGPRYYGYTF.

The genes are TRBV5-1 and TRBJ1-1, with D tentatively TRBD1 (6 bases). V lost 2 bases to trimming and J lost 0 bases, with 8 bases between them. The CDR3 consists of 14 residues. Germline loops: CDR1 SGHRS, CDR2 YFSETQ. CDR3 DNA: TGCGCCAGCAGCTTACAGGGAATGAACACTGAAGCTTTCTTT. Its protein product is CASSLQGMNTEAFF.

The rearrangement joins TRBV24-1 to TRBJ2-5; 7 bases fit TRBD2. Looked up from germline, CDR1 is KGHDR and CDR2 is SFDVKD. This CDR3 contains 14 residues. Germline trimming cut 7 bases from V and 2 bases from J; bases unmatched to any gene: 6. CDR3 protein: CATRADGGQETQYF. As DNA, the CDR3 is TGTGCCACCAGGGCGGACGGGGGGCAAGAGACCCAGTACTTC.

The J gene is TRBJ2-5, the V gene TRBV2; D gene ambiguous. The CDR3 contains 13 residues. CDR1 SNHLY and CDR2 FYNNEI come from the germline V gene. Between the trimmed V and J ends, which lost 0 bases and 4 bases, there was a span of 6 bases. CDR3 residues: CASSEALRETQYF. As DNA, the CDR3 is TGTGCCAGCAGTGAAGCTCTCCGAGAGACCCAGTACTTC.

This clone showed up just a few times. The chain has TRBV30 and TRBJ1-1, with TRBD1 as a possible D gene (5 bases). This CDR3 spans 14 amino acids. Trimming pared 5 bases from V and 5 bases from J, leaving 18 bases between. CDR1 is GTSNPN, CDR2 SVGIG, per germline (reference sequence). This chain's CDR3 is CAWGFGGLGTEAFF. The CDR3 bases are TGTGCCTGGGGGTTTGGGGGGTTGGGTACTGAAGCTTTCTTT.

The V and J genes are TRBV15 and TRBJ2-3, with 8 bases aligning to TRBD2. The CDR3 sequence is 17 residues long. Trimming removed 0 bases from V and 2 bases from J; junction bases left unmatched: 7. Germline V CDR1 and CDR2: LNHNV, YYDKDF (reference sequence). This chain's CDR3 is CATSRDFQRGYTDTQYF. In nucleotides, the CDR3 is TGTGCCACCAGCAGAGATTTCCAGCGGGGGTACACAGATACGCAGTATTTT.

This clone was counted between two and nine times. The sample holds other DNA sequences that translate to the same CDR3. The chain is built from TRBV20-1 and TRBJ2-7, with TRBD2 as a possible D gene (5 bases). Germline V CDR1 and CDR2: DFQATT, SNEGSKA (reference sequence). V lost 3 bases to trimming and J lost 6 bases, with 6 bases between them. CDR3 length: 10 amino acids. This chain's CDR3 is CSASRGEQYF. The CDR3 DNA reads TGCAGTGCTAGCCGGGGCGAGCAGTACTTC.

A single count supports this clone. This chain connects TRBV25-1 to TRBJ2-5; unclear D gene. Germline CDR1 and CDR2: MGHDK and SYGVNS. The CDR3 is 12 residues long. V dropped 4 bases and J dropped 3 bases, with 6 bases sitting between them. CDR3 nucleotide sequence: TGTGCCAGCAGTGTAGCAAAAGAGACCCAGTACTTC. Translated: CASSVAKETQYF.

The chain joins TRBV3-1 (or the pseudogene TRBV3-2) to TRBJ2-7; the match to TRBD2 covers 7 bases. V gave up 0 bases and J gave up 4 bases; unmatched junction bases: 6. The CDR3 runs to 15 residues. Germline lookup yields CDR1 LGHDT and CDR2 YNNKEL (reference sequence). CDR3 DNA sequence: TGTGCCAGCAGCCAAGACGTAGCTAGCGGTTACGAGCAGTACTTC. Translation gives CASSQDVASGYEQYF.

This chain joins TRBV5-1 and TRBJ2-7; 12 nucleotides match TRBD2. V gave up 5 bases and J gave up 3 bases; unmatched junction bases: 6. The V gene's germline CDR1 is SGHRS and CDR2 YFSETQ. The CDR3 has 15 amino acids. The CDR3 DNA sequence: TGCGCCAGCAGTCGGACTAGCGGGGCCGTCTACGAGCAGTACTTC. It is translated as CASSRTSGAVYEQYF.

This clone was seen a few times. The V and J genes are TRBV30 and TRBJ2-2; TRBD2 might be the D (6 bases). The CDR3 runs to 16 residues. With 4 bases removed from V and 4 bases from J, the gap between germline ends came to 19 bases. Germline CDR1 and CDR2: GTSNPN and SVGIG (reference sequence). In nucleotides, the CDR3 is TGTGCCTGGACCCAGACGTACCGGGACTTCACCGGGGAGCTGTTTTTT. Translating gives CAWTQTYRDFTGELFF.

The chain combines TRBV4-1 with TRBJ2-1; 7 nucleotides align to TRBD2. This CDR3 comprises 15 residues. V was clipped by 4 bases and J by 3 bases; unmatched bases: 6. Germline loops: CDR1 MGHRA, CDR2 YSYEKL. This chain's CDR3 is CASSLQRDYYNEQFF. CDR3 DNA: TGCGCCAGCAGCCTACAACGGGACTACTACAATGAGCAGTTCTTC.

The chain employs TRBV25-1 and TRBJ1-2; 7 bases map to TRBD1. With 4 bases clipped from V and 13 bases from J, the junction kept 12 bases outside the gene matches. CDR1 and CDR2 (germline): MGHDK, SYGVNS. CDR3 length equals 13 residues. The CDR3: CASSAFTGASCTF. DNA for the CDR3: TGTGCCAGCAGTGCTTTTACAGGGGCAAGCTGCACCTTC.

This chain links TRBV6-5 with TRBJ1-6; D is unresolved. CDR3 length: 14 residues. The germline V gene encodes CDR1 MNHEY and CDR2 SVGAGI. V was clipped by 3 bases and J by 7 bases, with 10 bases between them. CDR3 protein: CASSYYPTNSPLHF. CDR3 nucleotide sequence: TGTGCCAGCAGTTATTACCCTACCAATTCACCCCTCCACTTT.

As DNA, the CDR3 is TGTGCCAGCAGTCCAGGACAGGGGAACAACGAGCAGTACTTC. It yields the protein CASSPGQGNNEQYF. The chain recombines TRBV9 with TRBJ2-7; TRBD1 aligns across 9 bases. CDR3 length: 14 residues. J lost 5 bases, V lost 5 bases, and 8 bases had no gene match. Germline CDR1 SGDLS, CDR2 YYNGEE.